These T cell receptor beta chains were read from a single sample in a study of identical twins. TCRdb reprocessed the 5' RACE reads via MiXCR and lists one record per CDR3 protein. The data hold about 700,000 distinct CDR3 sequences, with around 6.1% observed a single time. Sequenced input: naive T cells sorted from blood. All receptors derive from a man aged 18 to 29 in good health. CDR3s include the opening cysteine and the closing phenylalanine or tryptophan. D genes are given only for firm matches. Size is stated for part of the rows, as once, few or many counts, or as a class when the clone is expanded.

abundance: .
j_gene: TRBJ1-2
v_gene: TRBV5-1
d_gene: TRBD1
CDR3nt: TGCGCCAGCAGCTGGACCGCCGGGACAGGGATTTTGAGCGGCTACACCTTC
CDR3aa: CASSWTAGTGILSGYTF

abundance: many
j_gene: TRBJ1-1
v_gene: TRBV7-2
d_gene: .
CDR3nt: TGTGCCAGCAGCTTAGGAGGGACCGACACTGAAGCTTTCTTT
CDR3aa: CASSLGGTDTEAFF

abundance: many
j_gene: TRBJ1-2
v_gene: TRBV12-5
d_gene: .
CDR3nt: TGTGCTAGTGGTTTCCCCAAACAGGGCGGCTATGGCTACACCTTC
CDR3aa: CASGFPKQGGYGYTF

abundance: many
j_gene: TRBJ2-1
v_gene: TRBV25-1
d_gene: .
CDR3nt: TGTGCCAGCAGTGGTGCTGGGATCATCCTAAGTTACAATGAGCAGTTCTTC
CDR3aa: CASSGAGIILSYNEQFF

abundance: few
j_gene: TRBJ2-5
v_gene: TRBV21-1
d_gene: .
CDR3nt: TGTGCCAGCAGCAAAGGGACAGAAGAGACCCAGTACTTC
CDR3aa: CASSKGTEETQYF

abundance: few
j_gene: TRBJ1-5
v_gene: TRBV7-2
d_gene: .
CDR3nt: TGTGCCAGCAGCTTAACGATACCCAATCAGCCCCAGCATTTT
CDR3aa: CASSLTIPNQPQHF

abundance: .
j_gene: TRBJ1-5
v_gene: TRBV20-1
d_gene: .
CDR3nt: TGCAGTGTTCGACAGACAAATCAGCCCCAGCATTTT
CDR3aa: CSVRQTNQPQHF

abundance: many
j_gene: TRBJ2-5
v_gene: TRBV29-1
d_gene: TRBD2
CDR3nt: TGCAGCACGTACGGGACTAGGGATTCCCAAGAGACCCAGTACTTC
CDR3aa: CSTYGTRDSQETQYF

abundance: many
j_gene: TRBJ1-5
v_gene: TRBV6-5
d_gene: TRBD1
CDR3nt: TGTGCCACCCGGACAGGGGGACAGCCCCAGCATTTT
CDR3aa: CATRTGGQPQHF

abundance: .
j_gene: TRBJ1-4
v_gene: TRBV5-1
d_gene: TRBD1
CDR3nt: TGCGCCAGCAGCCAGAATCCGGGACAGGGGGCGGCTGAAAAACTGTTTTTT
CDR3aa: CASSQNPGQGAAEKLFF

abundance: .
j_gene: TRBJ2-5
v_gene: TRBV25-1
d_gene: .
CDR3nt: TGTGCCAGCAGTGAACGGAACCAAGAGACCCAGTACTTC
CDR3aa: CASSERNQETQYF

abundance: .
j_gene: TRBJ1-6
v_gene: TRBV5-5
d_gene: .
CDR3nt: TGTGCCAGCACCACCTGGCGAATAGATAATTCACCCCTCCACTTT
CDR3aa: CASTTWRIDNSPLHF

abundance: many
j_gene: TRBJ1-2
v_gene: TRBV20-1
d_gene: .
CDR3nt: TGCAGTGCCACCCGGGGGTTTAACTATGGCTACACCTTC
CDR3aa: CSATRGFNYGYTF

abundance: many
j_gene: TRBJ2-1
v_gene: TRBV10-3
d_gene: TRBD2
CDR3nt: TGTGCCACCGGGACGGGGACTAGCGGGAACCCCTACAATGAGCAGTTCTTC
CDR3aa: CATGTGTSGNPYNEQFF

abundance: few
j_gene: TRBJ1-3
v_gene: TRBV12-3/TRBV12-4
d_gene: .
CDR3nt: TGTGCCAGCAGCCATAGAAGAAACACCATATATTTT
CDR3aa: CASSHRRNTIYF

abundance: few
j_gene: TRBJ1-4
v_gene: TRBV12-3/TRBV12-4
d_gene: .
CDR3nt: TGTGCCAGCAGTCCAGGTCTCGTTGGGAAACTGTTTTTT
CDR3aa: CASSPGLVGKLFF

abundance: many
j_gene: TRBJ2-1
v_gene: TRBV24-1
d_gene: TRBD2
CDR3nt: TGTGCCACCAGTGATCAGAAAACTAGCGGGAGGTACAATGAGCAGTTCTTC
CDR3aa: CATSDQKTSGRYNEQFF

abundance: few
j_gene: TRBJ1-1
v_gene: TRBV7-8
d_gene: .
CDR3nt: TGTGCCAGCAGCGGGGAAGTGAACACTGAAGCTTTCTTT
CDR3aa: CASSGEVNTEAFF

abundance: .
j_gene: TRBJ2-1
v_gene: TRBV30
d_gene: .
CDR3nt: TGTGCCTGGAGTGCCCCGGGGAATGAGCAGTTCTTC
CDR3aa: CAWSAPGNEQFF

abundance: .
j_gene: TRBJ1-4
v_gene: TRBV6-1
d_gene: .
CDR3nt: TGTGCCAGCGAGGGAGGTTGGAATGAAAAACTGTTTTTT
CDR3aa: CASEGGWNEKLFF

abundance: few
j_gene: TRBJ2-5
v_gene: TRBV5-5
d_gene: .
CDR3nt: TGTGCCAGCAGCCCGCATGCAGAGTACCAAGAGACCCAGTACTTC
CDR3aa: CASSPHAEYQETQYF

abundance: few
j_gene: TRBJ2-1
v_gene: TRBV27
d_gene: .
CDR3nt: TGTGCCAGCAGTTTCCCCATGAGTAGTGAGCAGTTCTTC
CDR3aa: CASSFPMSSEQFF

abundance: .
j_gene: TRBJ1-1
v_gene: TRBV6-2/TRBV6-3
d_gene: .
CDR3nt: TGTGCCAGCAGCGATAGGGGGGAGAACACTGAAGCTTTCTTT
CDR3aa: CASSDRGENTEAFF

abundance: few
j_gene: TRBJ2-2
v_gene: TRBV12-3/TRBV12-4
d_gene: .
CDR3nt: TGTGCCAGCAGTTTATCGGTACTTGGGGGCACCGGGGAGCTGTTTTTT
CDR3aa: CASSLSVLGGTGELFF

abundance: .
j_gene: TRBJ2-2
v_gene: TRBV7-6
d_gene: .
CDR3nt: TGTGCCAGCAGCACCAATAGGAACACCGGGGAGCTGTTTTTT
CDR3aa: CASSTNRNTGELFF

abundance: many
j_gene: TRBJ1-1
v_gene: TRBV29-1
d_gene: .
CDR3nt: TGCAGCGTTAACAGGGCCATGAACACTGAAGCTTTCTTT
CDR3aa: CSVNRAMNTEAFF